This T cell receptor beta chain was recovered during a study of CD8 T cells in ankylosing spondylitis. Study-wide results and limits: What appeared characteristic of ankylosing spondylitis blood was a TCR beta motif of eight highly homologous variants. The authors reported significant enrichment of disease-linked clones in matched ankylosing spondylitis synovial fluid.

This clonotype has a count of ten or more. Its antigen is unidentified. CDR1 is SNHLY and CDR2 is FYNNEI in the germline V gene. V lost 5 bases and J lost 6, with 14 bases in between. The length of the CDR3 is 14 residues. Researchers built TCR beta libraries using quantitative 5'-RACE with molecular barcodes. TCRdb passed the 5' RACE reads through MiXCR, listing each CDR3 protein once. This sample carries approximately 250,000 distinct CDR3 sequences, roughly a quarter of them seen once, and the ten largest clones take more than 0.6%. The receptor's source is a male donor with ankylosing spondylitis or in good health (not recorded which). Input material: blood, either unsorted or a sorted T cell fraction (not recorded which). This chain connects TRBV2 to TRBJ2-1; possibly TRBD2 for D (6 bases). CDR3 sequence: CASSTYRGLNEQFF. The CDR3 coding sequence is TGTGCCAGCAGTACCTACCGGGGACTCAATGAGCAGTTCTTC.